The 21 T cell receptor beta chains reported below all come from one sample, sequenced in a study of blood T cell repertoires in COVID-19. Profiling relied on immunoSEQ multiplex PCR, and the TCRdb table lists in-frame clones only, not all of them. The data hold about 250,000 clones, with nearly 90% observed a single time. The source material was PBMCs or T cells enriched from blood (not recorded which). The receptors shown here come from a woman in her twenties or thirties with acute COVID-19.

This clone occurred once. The CDR3: CASSQGVGNQPQHF. The CDR3 nucleotides read TGTGCCAGCAGTCAGGGGGTTGGCAATCAGCCCCAGCATTTT. This chain connects TRBV5-6 to TRBJ1-5; 7 nucleotides line up with TRBD1. The V gene's germline CDR1 is SGHDT and CDR2 YYEEEE. The CDR3 spans 14 residues. Trimming at V came to 5 bases and at J to 2 bases, leaving 4 bases not matched to a gene.

The gene calls are TRBV4-3 and TRBJ1-4, with D maybe TRBD1 (5 bases). The CDR3 spans 15 residues. Germline lookup yields CDR1 LGHNA and CDR2 YSLEER. The V end lost 1 base, the J end lost 4 bases, and 10 bases lay between the germline ends. The DNA for the CDR3 is TGCGCCAGCAGCCAAGGGGGGGGTGGTAATGAAAAACTGTTTTTT. This gives the protein CASSQGGGGNEKLFF.

J is TRBJ1-3 and V is TRBV7-6; TRBD1 agrees at 8 bases. With 5 bases clipped from V and 2 bases from J, the junction kept 11 bases outside the gene matches. The germline CDR1 and CDR2 sequences are SGHVS and FNYEAQ. This CDR3 region has 17 residues. The CDR3, as DNA: TGTGCCAGCAGCCCGAACCCCCCGACAGGGGCTGGAAACACCATATATTTT. This translates into CASSPNPPTGAGNTIYF.

The genes are TRBV19 and TRBJ1-4; D is uncertain. From germline, CDR1 is LNHDA and CDR2 SQIVND (reference sequence). Trimming removed 3 bases from V and 4 bases from J, with 12 bases in between. The CDR3 spans 15 residues. CDR3 region: CASSIPGFGNEKLFF. For the CDR3, the DNA is TGTGCCAGTAGTATCCCAGGCTTTGGTAATGAAAAACTGTTTTTT.

CDR3 loop: CSTTTNYGYTF. The CDR3 coding sequence is TGCAGCACAACGACTAACTATGGCTACACCTTC. The genes are TRBV29-1 and TRBJ1-2; D uncertain. Trimming removed 8 bases from V and 0 bases from J, with 7 bases in between. This CDR3 spans 11 amino acids. The germline V gene has CDR1 SQVTM and CDR2 ANQGSEA.

This sequence joins TRBV5-4 and TRBJ2-5; 12 bases are shared with TRBD2. The germline V gene has CDR1 SGHNT and CDR2 YYREEE (reference sequence). The ends lost 4 bases at V and 2 bases at J; junction bases unmatched: 3. This CDR3 is built from 15 residues. The CDR3 spells CASSRTSGEQETQYF. In DNA, the CDR3 is TGTGCCAGCAGCCGGACTAGCGGGGAACAAGAGACCCAGTACTTC.

V is TRBV4-2 and J is TRBJ2-7, with 7 bases aligning to TRBD1. The V and J ends lost 1 base and 1 base, in that order; junction bases with no gene match: 1. This CDR3 is 14 amino acids long. Germline-derived CDR1 and CDR2 are LGHNA and YNFKEQ. CDR3 protein: CASSQAGGSYEQYF. The CDR3 nucleotides are TGTGCCAGCAGCCAAGCAGGGGGATCCTACGAGCAGTACTTC.

The chain has TRBV4-3 and TRBJ2-3; D unresolved. The ends were cut back, 5 bases at V and 0 bases at J, with 9 bases in the middle. Germline assignment: CDR1 LGHNA and CDR2 YSLEER. This CDR3 region has 14 residues. The CDR3 is CASSVVQSTDTQYF. DNA of the CDR3: TGCGCCAGCAGCGTAGTCCAAAGCACAGATACGCAGTATTTT.

J is TRBJ1-3 and V is TRBV19; possible D gene TRBD1, 6 bases. CDR1 LNHDA and CDR2 SQIVND come from the germline V gene (reference sequence). The length of the CDR3 is 15 residues. The germline V and J ends were trimmed by 5 bases and 0 bases, with 11 bases remaining between them. The CDR3 here is CASSAGQPSGNTIYF. Here the CDR3 DNA reads TGTGCCAGTAGTGCTGGACAGCCCTCTGGAAACACCATATATTTT. The whole variable domain, remainder taken from reference TRBV19 and TRBJ1-3, is DGGITQSPKYLFRKEGQNVTLSCEQNLNHDAMYWYRQDPGQGLRLIYYSQIVNDFQKGDIAEGYSVSREKKESFPLTVTSAQKNPTAFYLCASSAGQPSGNTIYFGEGSWLTVV.

This chain links TRBV7-3 with TRBJ1-6, with D possibly TRBD1 on 5 matching bases. V was pared by 1 base and J by 9 bases, with 13 bases between. The germline gives CDR1 SGHTA, CDR2 FQGTGA. The CDR3 is 15 amino acids. For the CDR3, the DNA is TGTGCCAGCAGCTTAAATGGACACACCCTTTCACCCCTCCACTTT. Translating it yields CASSLNGHTLSPLHF.

This clone was seen a handful of times. This rearrangement joins TRBV29-1 to TRBJ1-2; 7 bases agree with TRBD1. V was clipped by 5 bases and J by 4 bases; unmatched bases: 7. The V gene's germline CDR1 is SQVTM and CDR2 ANQGSEA. The CDR3 is 13 residues long. CDR3 loop: CSVRTGEGYGYTF. CDR3 sequence (DNA): TGCAGCGTTCGGACAGGAGAGGGCTATGGCTACACCTTC. Combining the CDR3 with reference TRBV29-1 and TRBJ1-2 gives the whole variable domain SAVISQKPSRDICQRGTSLTIQCQVDSQVTMMFWYRQQPGQSLTLIATANQGSEATYESGFVIDKFPISRPNLTFSTLTVSNMSPEDSSIYLCSVRTGEGYGYTFGSGTRLTVV.

As to this clone: The sample carries other DNA sequences with the same CDR3. The chain is built from TRBV18 and TRBJ2-5; 7 nucleotides agree with TRBD1. The J segment lost 2 bases and the V segment lost 3 bases, leaving 0 bases of the junction unmatched. This CDR3 spans 13 amino acids. Looked up from germline, CDR1 is KGHSH and CDR2 is LQKENI. DNA of the CDR3: TGTGCCAGCTCACCGGGACAGCAAGAGACCCAGTACTTC. Its protein product is CASSPGQQETQYF. Supplemented by reference TRBV18 and TRBJ2-5, the full variable domain reads NAGVMQNPRHLVRRRGQEARLRCSPMKGHSHVYWYRQLPEEGLKFMVYLQKENIIDESGMPKERFSAEFPKEGPSILRIQQVVRGDSAAYFCASSPGQQETQYFGPGTRLLVL.

The chain couples TRBV6-5 to TRBJ2-5; D perhaps matches TRBD2 (5 bases). Deletions cut 5 bases from V and 8 bases from J, with 12 bases between. The CDR3 covers 12 residues. Germline assignment: CDR1 MNHEY and CDR2 SVGAGI. The CDR3 spells CASSNTPGTQYF. CDR3 in DNA: TGTGCCAGCAGTAATACCCCGGGAACCCAGTACTTC.

This clone has only a few counts. The chain combines TRBV13 with TRBJ2-5; TRBD2 matches at 7 bases. The CDR3 is 16 amino acids. The V segment lost 5 bases and the J segment 2 bases; nucleotides outside the gene matches: 11. Per germline, CDR1 PRHDT and CDR2 FYEKMQ (reference sequence). CDR3 nucleotides: TGTGCCAGCAGCCGATCTAAACGGGGGGAGCAAGAGACCCAGTACTTC. Residues: CASSRSKRGEQETQYF.

The chain couples TRBV6-1 to TRBJ1-4; D ambiguous. V was trimmed by 2 bases and J by 0 bases, leaving 7 bases between them. Germline V gene lookup returns CDR1 MNHNS and CDR2 SASEGT. The CDR3 runs to 15 residues. CDR3 sequence reads: CASSEHHTTNEKLFF. The CDR3 nucleotides are TGTGCCAGCAGTGAACACCACACAACTAATGAAAAACTGTTTTTT.

The chain employs TRBV24-1 and TRBJ1-5; no clear D gene. Germline V gene lookup returns CDR1 KGHDR and CDR2 SFDVKD. The V gene lost 6 bases and the J gene lost 7 bases, with 12 bases spanning the gap. The length of the CDR3 is 13 residues. The CDR3 DNA is TGTGCCACCAGTTCAAACTCCGGGCAGCCCCAGCATTTT. It encodes CATSSNSGQPQHF.

The V call is TRBV7-7, the J call TRBJ2-1; 13 bases are shared with TRBD2. Germline V gene data show CDR1 as SSHAT and CDR2 as FNYEAQ (reference sequence). After removal of 5 bases from V and 0 bases from J, the junction contained 7 bases not matched to a gene. The CDR3 is made up of 18 amino acids. The CDR3 reads CASSNGLAGASSYNEQFF. In DNA, the CDR3 is TGTGCCAGCAGCAACGGACTAGCGGGGGCGAGCTCCTACAATGAGCAGTTCTTC.

This clone is a singleton in its sample. V and J are TRBV5-1 and TRBJ1-2; 9 bases are shared with TRBD1. This CDR3 is built from 15 residues. Losses at the gene ends were 3 bases for V and 3 bases for J; bases not matched to a gene: 6. Germline assignment: CDR1 SGHRS and CDR2 YFSETQ. The DNA for the CDR3 is TGCGCCAGCAGCTCTACAGGGGGCGCGGACTATGGCTACACCTTC. Residues: CASSSTGGADYGYTF.

The chain uses TRBV28 and TRBJ1-4; no clear D gene. CDR1 and CDR2 (germline): MDHEN, SYDVKM. The CDR3 runs to 14 residues. V was shortened by 7 bases and J by 8 bases, with 17 bases between the two germline ends. The DNA for the CDR3 is TGTGCCAGCATCGGCCGGGTCCTTGAGGAAAAACTGTTTTTT. Residues: CASIGRVLEEKLFF.

The sample holds one count of this clone. V usage is TRBV7-2 and J usage is TRBJ1-6; D not resolved. CDR1 is SGHTA and CDR2 is FQGNSA in the germline V gene. With 3 bases removed from V and 7 bases from J, the gap between germline ends came to 10 bases. This CDR3 spans 14 amino acids. DNA of the CDR3: TGTGCCAGCAGCTTTTGGCAGTCAAATTCACCCCTCCACTTT. Encoded protein: CASSFWQSNSPLHF.

The chain uses TRBV19 and TRBJ1-5; TRBD1 agrees at 7 bases. The germline gives CDR1 LNHDA, CDR2 SQIVND (reference sequence). This CDR3 comprises 15 residues. V dropped 4 bases and J dropped 9; count of bases not matched to a gene: 12. The chain's CDR3 is CASSTPDRPWGPQHF. The CDR3 DNA reads TGTGCCAGTAGTACCCCGGACAGGCCATGGGGGCCCCAGCATTTT.